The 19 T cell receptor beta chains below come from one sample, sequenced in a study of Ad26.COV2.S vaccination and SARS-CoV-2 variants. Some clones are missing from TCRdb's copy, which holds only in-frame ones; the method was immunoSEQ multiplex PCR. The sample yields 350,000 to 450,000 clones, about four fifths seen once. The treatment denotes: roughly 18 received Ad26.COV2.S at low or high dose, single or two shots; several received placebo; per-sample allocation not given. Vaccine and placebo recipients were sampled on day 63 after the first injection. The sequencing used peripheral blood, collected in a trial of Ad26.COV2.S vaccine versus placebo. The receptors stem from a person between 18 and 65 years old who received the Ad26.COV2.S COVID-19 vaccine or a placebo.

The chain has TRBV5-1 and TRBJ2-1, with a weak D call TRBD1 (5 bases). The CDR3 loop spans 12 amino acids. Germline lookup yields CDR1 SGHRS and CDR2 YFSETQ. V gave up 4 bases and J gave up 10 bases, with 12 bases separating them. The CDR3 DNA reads TGCGCCAGCAGCCCCCAGGGCGAAGAGCAGTTCTTC. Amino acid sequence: CASSPQGEEQFF.

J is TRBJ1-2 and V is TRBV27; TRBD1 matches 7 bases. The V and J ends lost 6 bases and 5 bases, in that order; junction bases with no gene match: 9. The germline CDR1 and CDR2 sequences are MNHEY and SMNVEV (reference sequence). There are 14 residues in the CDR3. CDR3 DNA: TGTGCCAGCAGACGACAGGGCGGGAGTTATGGCTACACCTTC. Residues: CASRRQGGSYGYTF.

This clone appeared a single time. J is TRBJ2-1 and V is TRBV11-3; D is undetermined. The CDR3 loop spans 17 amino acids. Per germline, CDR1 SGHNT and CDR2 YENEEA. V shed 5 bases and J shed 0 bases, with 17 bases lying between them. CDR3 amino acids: CASSMRRARSSYNEQFF. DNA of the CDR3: TGTGCCAGCAGCATGCGCCGGGCCCGTAGCTCCTACAATGAGCAGTTCTTC.

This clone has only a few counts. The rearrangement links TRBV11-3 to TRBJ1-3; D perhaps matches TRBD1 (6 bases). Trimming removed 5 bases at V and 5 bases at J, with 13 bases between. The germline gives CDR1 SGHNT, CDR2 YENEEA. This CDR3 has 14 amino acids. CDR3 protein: CASSRGDTRNTIYF. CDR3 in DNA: TGTGCCAGCAGCCGGGGGGACACAAGAAACACCATATATTTT.

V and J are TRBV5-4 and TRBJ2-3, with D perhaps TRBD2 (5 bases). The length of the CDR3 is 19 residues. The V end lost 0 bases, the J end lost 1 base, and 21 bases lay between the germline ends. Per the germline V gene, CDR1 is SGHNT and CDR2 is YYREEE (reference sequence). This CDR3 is CASSLGSGSRRRGTDTQYF. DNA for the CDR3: TGTGCCAGCAGCTTGGGTAGTGGTTCTCGTAGGCGGGGCACAGATACGCAGTATTTT.

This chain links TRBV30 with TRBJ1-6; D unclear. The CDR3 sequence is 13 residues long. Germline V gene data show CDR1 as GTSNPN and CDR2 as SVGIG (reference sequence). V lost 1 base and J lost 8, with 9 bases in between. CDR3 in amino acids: CAWSAMAYSPLHF. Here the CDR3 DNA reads TGTGCCTGGAGTGCCATGGCTTATTCACCCCTCCACTTT.

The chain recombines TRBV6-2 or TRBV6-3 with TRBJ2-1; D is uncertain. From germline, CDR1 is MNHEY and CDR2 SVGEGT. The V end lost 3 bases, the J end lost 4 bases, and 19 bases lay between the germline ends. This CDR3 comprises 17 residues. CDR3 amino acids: CASSYSPRATLYNEQFF. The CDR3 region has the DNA TGTGCCAGCAGTTATTCCCCCCGGGCCACCCTTTACAATGAGCAGTTCTTC.

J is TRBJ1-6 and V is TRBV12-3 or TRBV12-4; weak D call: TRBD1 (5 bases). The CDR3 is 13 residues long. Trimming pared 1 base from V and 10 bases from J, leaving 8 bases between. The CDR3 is CASSLGGTSPLHF. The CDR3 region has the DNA TGTGCCAGCAGTTTAGGGGGGACCTCACCCCTCCACTTT.

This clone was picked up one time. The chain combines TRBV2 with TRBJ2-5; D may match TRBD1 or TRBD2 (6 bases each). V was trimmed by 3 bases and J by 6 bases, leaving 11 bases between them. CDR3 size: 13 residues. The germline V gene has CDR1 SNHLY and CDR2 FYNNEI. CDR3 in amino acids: CASSDGGRKTQYF. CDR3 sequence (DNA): TGTGCCAGCAGTGATGGGGGGCGGAAGACCCAGTACTTC.

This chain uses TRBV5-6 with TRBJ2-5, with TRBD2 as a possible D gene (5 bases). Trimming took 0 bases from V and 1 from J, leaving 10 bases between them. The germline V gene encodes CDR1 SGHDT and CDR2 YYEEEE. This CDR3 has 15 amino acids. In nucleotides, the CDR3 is TGTGCCAGCAGCTTGGTGGCGGGCCCCCAAGAGACCCAGTACTTC. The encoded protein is CASSLVAGPQETQYF.

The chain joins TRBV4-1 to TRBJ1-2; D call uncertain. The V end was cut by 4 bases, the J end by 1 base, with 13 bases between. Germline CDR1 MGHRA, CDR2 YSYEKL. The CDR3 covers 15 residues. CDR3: CASSPSRAVNYGYTF. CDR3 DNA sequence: TGCGCCAGCAGCCCCTCGAGGGCAGTTAACTATGGCTACACCTTC.

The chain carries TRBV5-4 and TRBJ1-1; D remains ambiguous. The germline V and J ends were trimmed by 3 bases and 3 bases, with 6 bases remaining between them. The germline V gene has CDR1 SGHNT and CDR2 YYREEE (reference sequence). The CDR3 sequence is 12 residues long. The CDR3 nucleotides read TGTGCCAGCAGCTCTTCATACACTGAAGCTTTCTTT. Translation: CASSSSYTEAFF.

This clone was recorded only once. This CDR3 reads CASSFQTNTEAFF. The CDR3 DNA reads TGCGCCAGCAGCTTCCAGACGAACACTGAAGCTTTCTTT. The V gene is TRBV5-1, the J gene TRBJ1-1; no definite D call. Germline V gives CDR1 SGHRS, CDR2 YFSETQ. The CDR3 has 13 residues. Trimming removed 2 bases at V and 1 base at J, with 6 bases between.

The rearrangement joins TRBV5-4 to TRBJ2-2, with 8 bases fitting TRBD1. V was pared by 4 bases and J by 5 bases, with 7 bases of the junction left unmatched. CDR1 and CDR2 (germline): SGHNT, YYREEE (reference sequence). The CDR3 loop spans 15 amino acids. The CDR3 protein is CASSQGTGRTGELFF. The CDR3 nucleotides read TGTGCCAGCAGCCAAGGGACAGGCAGAACCGGGGAGCTGTTTTTT. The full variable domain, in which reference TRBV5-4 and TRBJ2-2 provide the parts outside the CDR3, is ETGVTQSPTHLIKTRGQQVTLRCSSQSGHNTVSWYQQALGQGPQFIFQYYREEENGRGNFPPRFSGLQFPNYSSELNVNALELDDSALYLCASSQGTGRTGELFFGEGSRLTVL.

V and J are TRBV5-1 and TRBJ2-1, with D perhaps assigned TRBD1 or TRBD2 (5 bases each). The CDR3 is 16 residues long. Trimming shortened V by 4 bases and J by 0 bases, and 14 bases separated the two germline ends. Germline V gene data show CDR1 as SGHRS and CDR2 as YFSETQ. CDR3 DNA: TGCGCCAGCAGCGGGTCCGGGACCGTCTCCTACAATGAGCAGTTCTTC. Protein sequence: CASSGSGTVSYNEQFF. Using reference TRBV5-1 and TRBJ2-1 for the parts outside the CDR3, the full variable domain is KAGVTQTPRYLIKTRGQQVTLSCSPISGHRSVSWYQQTPGQGLQFLFEYFSETQRNKGNFPGRFSGRQFSNSRSEMNVSTLELGDSALYLCASSGSGTVSYNEQFFGPGTRLTVL.

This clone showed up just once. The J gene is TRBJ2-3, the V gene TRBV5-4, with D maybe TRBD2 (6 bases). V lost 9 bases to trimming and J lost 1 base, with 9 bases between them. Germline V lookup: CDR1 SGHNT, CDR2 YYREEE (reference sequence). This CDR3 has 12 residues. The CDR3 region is CATGEGTDTQYF. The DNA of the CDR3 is TGTGCCACCGGGGAGGGCACAGATACGCAGTATTTT.

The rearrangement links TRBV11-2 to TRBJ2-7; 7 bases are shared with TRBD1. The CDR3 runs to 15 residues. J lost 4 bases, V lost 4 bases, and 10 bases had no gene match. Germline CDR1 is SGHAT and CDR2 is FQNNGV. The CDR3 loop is CASSSTGTASYEQYF. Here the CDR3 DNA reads TGTGCCAGCAGCTCCACCGGGACAGCTTCGTACGAGCAGTACTTC.

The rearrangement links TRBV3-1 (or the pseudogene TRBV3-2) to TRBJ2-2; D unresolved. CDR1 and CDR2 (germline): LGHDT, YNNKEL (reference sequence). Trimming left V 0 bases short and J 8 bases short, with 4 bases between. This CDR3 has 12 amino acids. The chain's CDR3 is CASSQDLGELFF. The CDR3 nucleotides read TGTGCCAGCAGCCAAGATCTGGGGGAGCTGTTTTTT.

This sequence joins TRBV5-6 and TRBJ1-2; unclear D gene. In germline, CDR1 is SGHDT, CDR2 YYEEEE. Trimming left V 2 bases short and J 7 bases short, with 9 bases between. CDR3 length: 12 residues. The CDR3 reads CASSFRSLGYTF. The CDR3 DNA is TGTGCCAGCAGCTTTAGGAGTCTTGGCTACACCTTC. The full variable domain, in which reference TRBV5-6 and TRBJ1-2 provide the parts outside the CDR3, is DAGVTQSPTHLIKTRGQQVTLRCSPKSGHDTVSWYQQALGQGPQFIFQYYEEEERQRGNFPDRFSGHQFPNYSSELNVNALLLGDSALYLCASSFRSLGYTFGSGTRLTVV.